This T cell receptor (beta chain) was captured in a study of CD8 T cells in ankylosing spondylitis. Trimming pared 1 base from V and 4 bases from J, leaving 14 bases between. The CDR3 is 15 residues long. CDR1 SGHRS and CDR2 YFSETQ come from the germline V gene. MiXCR, applied by TCRdb to the 5' RACE reads, yields one record per CDR3 protein. The data contain around 150,000 distinct CDR3 sequences, under 45% of them seen just once; the ten biggest clones take up 13% to 15%. The source material was synovial fluid, either unsorted or a sorted T cell fraction (not recorded which). The clonotype comes from a male donor with ankylosing spondylitis. V is TRBV5-1 and J is TRBJ1-1; maybe TRBD1 (6 bases). CDR3 region: CASSLFLQGGTEAFF. The CDR3 DNA sequence: TGCGCCAGCAGCTTGTTTCTACAGGGTGGCACTGAAGCTTTCTTT.